One and the same sample provided the 10 T cell receptor beta chains below, sequenced in a study of cytomegalovirus exposure and HLA in healthy donors. Primers for the PCR totalled 60 Vbeta and 13 Jbeta. Using immunoSEQ multiplex PCR, the repertoire was profiled, and TCRdb retains in-frame clones only, with some absent. The sample yields roughly 110,000 clones, about 78% seen once. Sequenced material: PBMCs. The receptors come from a woman in her 40s in good health and CMV-seropositive.

This clone has only a few counts. The chain employs TRBV10-3 and TRBJ1-5; D is uncertain. The V end was cut by 3 bases, the J end by 1 base, with 13 bases between. In germline, CDR1 is ENHRY, CDR2 SYGVKD. The CDR3 loop spans 16 amino acids. The CDR3 region is CAISEHARRSNQPQHF. For the CDR3, the DNA is TGTGCCATCAGTGAACACGCTCGGCGGAGCAATCAGCCCCAGCATTTT.

CDR3 sequence (DNA): TGTGCCAGCAGTGTGGGGACTTTCACAGATACGCAGTATTTT. Its protein is CASSVGTFTDTQYF. The chain recombines TRBV6-4 with TRBJ2-3; the D gene is possibly TRBD2 (6 bases). The CDR3 sequence is 14 residues long. Per the germline V gene, CDR1 is MRHNA and CDR2 is SNTAGT. V lost 4 bases and J 2 bases, leaving 10 bases between the germline ends.

This clone was seen once. The rearrangement links TRBV30 to TRBJ2-3; the D is unclear. The germline V and J ends were trimmed by 3 bases and 7 bases, with 11 bases remaining between them. The CDR3 is 12 residues long. Germline values: CDR1 GTSNPN, CDR2 SVGIG (reference sequence). The CDR3 sequence: CAWSPPGYTQYF. CDR3 sequence (DNA): TGTGCCTGGAGCCCTCCAGGTTATACGCAGTATTTT. Based on the CDR3 plus reference TRBV30 and TRBJ2-3, the full variable domain is SQTIHQWPATLVQPVGSPLSLECTVEGTSNPNLYWYRQAAGRGLQLLFYSVGIGQISSEVPQNLSASRPQDRQFILSSKKLLLSDSGFYLCAWSPPGYTQYFGPGTRLTVL.

V gene TRBV6-1 combines with J gene TRBJ2-3; perhaps TRBD1 as D (5 bases). CDR3 size: 12 residues. The V gene's germline CDR1 is MNHNS and CDR2 SASEGT. The V and J ends lost 4 bases and 4 bases respectively, with 6 bases between them. In DNA form, the CDR3 reads TGTGCCAGCAGTGCAGGGTCAGATACGCAGTATTTT. This gives the protein CASSAGSDTQYF.

This chain joins TRBV7-6 and TRBJ2-3, with unresolved D. The CDR3 is made up of 14 amino acids. Germline-derived CDR1 and CDR2 are SGHVS and FNYEAQ. V was pared by 2 bases and J by 0 bases, with 6 bases between. CDR3 DNA sequence: TGTGCCAGCAGCTTATTCAGTAGCACAGATACGCAGTATTTT. As protein: CASSLFSSTDTQYF.

In nucleotides, the CDR3 is TGTGCCAGCAGCTCTAGCGGGGGGGCGGGGAGTGAGACCCAGTACTTC. Its translation is CASSSSGGAGSETQYF. J is TRBJ2-5 and V is TRBV5-6; TRBD2 agrees at 12 bases. The J segment lost 5 bases and the V segment lost 3 bases, leaving 8 bases of the junction unmatched. The CDR3 runs to 16 residues. Germline V gives CDR1 SGHDT, CDR2 YYEEEE.

This clone showed up just once. This chain uses TRBV27 with TRBJ1-2; D is ambiguous. Germline V lookup: CDR1 MNHEY, CDR2 SMNVEV (reference sequence). CDR3 length: 12 residues. Trimming shortened V by 5 bases and J by 0 bases, and 4 bases separated the two germline ends. The CDR3 sequence is CASSESNYGYTF. The CDR3 nucleotides read TGTGCCAGCAGTGAGTCTAACTATGGCTACACCTTC.

This clone was counted once. The chain carries TRBV4-2 and TRBJ1-2, with TRBD1 identical over 7 bases. The junction had 5 bases not matched to a gene; V was cut back by 5 bases and J by 2 bases. The length of the CDR3 is 14 residues. Germline loops: CDR1 LGHNA, CDR2 YNFKEQ. This CDR3 reads CASSSRDSNYGYTF. The CDR3 DNA sequence: TGTGCCAGCAGCTCCCGGGACAGCAACTATGGCTACACCTTC.

The chain has TRBV4-1 and TRBJ2-7; D possibly corresponds to TRBD2 (6 bases). The CDR3 is made up of 13 amino acids. Trimming took off 4 bases at V and 7 bases at J, with 14 bases between the two ends. Germline assignment: CDR1 MGHRA and CDR2 YSYEKL. The CDR3 region has the DNA TGCGCCAGCAGCCGGGAGGACGGGGGTGAGCAGTACTTC. It encodes CASSREDGGEQYF.

CDR3 residues: CASSARRASTDTQYF. The DNA of the CDR3 is TGTGCCAGCAGTGCCCGGCGGGCTAGCACAGATACGCAGTATTTT. The rearrangement uses TRBV6-1 and TRBJ2-3; a weak D match, TRBD2 (5 bases). Trimming pared 4 bases from V and 0 bases from J, leaving 11 bases between. CDR1 is MNHNS and CDR2 is SASEGT in the germline V gene. CDR3 size: 15 residues.